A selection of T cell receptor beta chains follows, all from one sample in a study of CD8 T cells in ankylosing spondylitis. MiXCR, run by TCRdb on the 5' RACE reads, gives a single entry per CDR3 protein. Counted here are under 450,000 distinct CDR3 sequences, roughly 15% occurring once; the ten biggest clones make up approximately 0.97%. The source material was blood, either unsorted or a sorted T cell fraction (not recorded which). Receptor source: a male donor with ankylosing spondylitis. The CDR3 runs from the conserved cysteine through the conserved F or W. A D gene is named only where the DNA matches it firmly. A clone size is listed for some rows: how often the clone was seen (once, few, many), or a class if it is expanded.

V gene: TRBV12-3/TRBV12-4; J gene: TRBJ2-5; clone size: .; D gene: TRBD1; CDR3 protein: CASSLNRGDGETQYF; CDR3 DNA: TGTGCCAGCAGTCTCAACAGGGGCGACGGAGAGACCCAGTACTTC
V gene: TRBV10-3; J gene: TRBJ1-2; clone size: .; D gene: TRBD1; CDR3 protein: CAIGTGVGSGGYTF; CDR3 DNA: TGTGCCATCGGGACAGGGGTGGGCAGCGGTGGCTACACCTTC
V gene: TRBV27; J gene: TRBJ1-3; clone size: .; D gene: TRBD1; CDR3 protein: CASSLYDRGLWGNTIYF; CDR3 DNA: TGTGCCAGCAGTTTATACGACAGGGGTCTATGGGGAAACACCATATATTTT
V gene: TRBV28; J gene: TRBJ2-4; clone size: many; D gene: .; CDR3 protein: CASRRAKLNIQYF; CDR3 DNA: TGTGCCAGCAGGAGGGCGAAACTAAACATTCAGTACTTC
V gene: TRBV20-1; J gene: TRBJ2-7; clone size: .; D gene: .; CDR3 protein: CSARAGAYEQYF; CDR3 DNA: TGCAGTGCTAGGGCTGGAGCCTACGAGCAGTACTTC
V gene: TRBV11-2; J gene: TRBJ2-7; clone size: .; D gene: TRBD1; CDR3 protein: CASTPGQGRLSYEQYF; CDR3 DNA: TGTGCCAGCACCCCAGGACAGGGGAGACTCTCCTACGAGCAGTACTTC
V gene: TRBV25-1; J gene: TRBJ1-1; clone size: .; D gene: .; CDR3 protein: CASSEWGRRSNTEAFF; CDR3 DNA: TGTGCCAGCAGTGAATGGGGCAGGCGTTCGAACACTGAAGCTTTCTTT
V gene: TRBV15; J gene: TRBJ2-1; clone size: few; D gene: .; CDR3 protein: CATSRAVSPNEQFF; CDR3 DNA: TGTGCCACCAGCAGAGCGGTGTCCCCGAATGAGCAGTTCTTC
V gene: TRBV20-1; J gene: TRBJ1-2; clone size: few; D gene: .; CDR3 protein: CSAATRGDYGYTF; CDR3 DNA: TGCAGTGCCGCGACGAGGGGAGACTATGGCTACACCTTC
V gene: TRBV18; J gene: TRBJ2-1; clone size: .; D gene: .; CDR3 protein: CASSPPSLSNEQFF; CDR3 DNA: TGTGCCAGCTCACCACCCAGCTTGTCCAATGAGCAGTTCTTC
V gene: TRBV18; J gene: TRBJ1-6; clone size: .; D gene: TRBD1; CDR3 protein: CASSQTGANSPLHF; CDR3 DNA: TGTGCCAGCTCACAAACAGGGGCTAATTCACCCCTCCACTTT
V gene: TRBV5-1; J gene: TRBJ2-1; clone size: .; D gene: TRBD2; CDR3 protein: CASSKLAGVSNEQFF; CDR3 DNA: TGCGCCAGCAGCAAACTAGCGGGAGTAAGCAATGAGCAGTTCTTC
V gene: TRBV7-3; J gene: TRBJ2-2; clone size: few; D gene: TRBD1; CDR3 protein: CASSWGTAGELFF; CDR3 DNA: TGTGCCAGCAGCTGGGGGACAGCCGGGGAGCTGTTTTTT